The 3 T cell receptor beta chains presented below share a single source sample, sequenced in a study of shared clonotypes between healthy human individuals. The protocol was immunoSEQ multiplex PCR, while the TCRdb copy is restricted to in-frame clones and leaves out a portion. In the table there are 950,000 to 1,100,000 clones, 70% to 80% of which are singletons. Sequenced input: memory CD4+ T cells sorted from blood. As for subset: CD45RA-negative fraction. These receptors all come from a man younger than 30 in good health.

This clone appeared a single time. The chain has TRBV6-5 and TRBJ1-2, with D possibly matching TRBD1 (6 bases). Germline CDR1 is MNHEY and CDR2 is SVGAGI. The CDR3 runs 13 residues. Between the trimmed V and J ends, which lost 6 bases and 2 bases, there was a span of 10 bases. CDR3: CASRRQGNYGYTF. The CDR3 nucleotides read TGTGCCAGCAGACGCCAGGGGAACTATGGCTACACCTTC.

The CDR3 protein is CACGDRAFPYYGYTF. The CDR3 nucleotides are TGTGCCTGTGGGGACAGGGCCTTCCCGTATTATGGCTACACCTTC. V is TRBV11-2 and J is TRBJ1-2; 9 nucleotides agree with TRBD1. With 11 bases clipped from V and 5 bases from J, the junction kept 15 bases outside the gene matches. Germline V lookup: CDR1 SGHAT, CDR2 FQNNGV. The CDR3 length is 15 residues.

This clone was counted between two and nine times. The V and J genes are TRBV11-3 and TRBJ1-3; D is unclear. The CDR3 runs 13 residues. Germline CDR1 is SGHNT and CDR2 is YENEEA. V was clipped by 4 bases and J by 3 bases, with 7 bases between them. CDR3 DNA sequence: TGTGCCAGCAGCTCGGACGGTGGAAACACCATATATTTT. It yields the protein CASSSDGGNTIYF.